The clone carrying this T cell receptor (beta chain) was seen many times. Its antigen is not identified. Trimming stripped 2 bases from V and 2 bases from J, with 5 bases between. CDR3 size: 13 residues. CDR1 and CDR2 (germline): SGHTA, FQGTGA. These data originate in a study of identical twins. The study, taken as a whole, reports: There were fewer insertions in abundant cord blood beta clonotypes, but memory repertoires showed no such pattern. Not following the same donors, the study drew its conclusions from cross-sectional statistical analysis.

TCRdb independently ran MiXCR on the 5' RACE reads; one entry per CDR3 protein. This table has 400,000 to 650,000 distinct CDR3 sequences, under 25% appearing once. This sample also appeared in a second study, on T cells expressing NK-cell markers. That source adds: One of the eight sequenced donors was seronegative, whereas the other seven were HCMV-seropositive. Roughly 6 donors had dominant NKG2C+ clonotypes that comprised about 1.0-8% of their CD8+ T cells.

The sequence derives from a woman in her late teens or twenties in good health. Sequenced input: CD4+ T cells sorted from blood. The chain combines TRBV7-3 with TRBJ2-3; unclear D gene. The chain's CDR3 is CASSLGITDTQYF. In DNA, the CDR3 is TGTGCCAGCAGCTTAGGGATCACAGATACGCAGTATTTT. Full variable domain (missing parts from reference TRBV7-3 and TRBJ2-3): GAGVSQTPSNKVTEKGKYVELRCDPISGHTALYWYRQSLGQGPEFLIYFQGTGAADDSGLPNDRFFAVRPEGSVSTLKIQRTERGDSAVYLCASSLGITDTQYFGPGTRLTVL.